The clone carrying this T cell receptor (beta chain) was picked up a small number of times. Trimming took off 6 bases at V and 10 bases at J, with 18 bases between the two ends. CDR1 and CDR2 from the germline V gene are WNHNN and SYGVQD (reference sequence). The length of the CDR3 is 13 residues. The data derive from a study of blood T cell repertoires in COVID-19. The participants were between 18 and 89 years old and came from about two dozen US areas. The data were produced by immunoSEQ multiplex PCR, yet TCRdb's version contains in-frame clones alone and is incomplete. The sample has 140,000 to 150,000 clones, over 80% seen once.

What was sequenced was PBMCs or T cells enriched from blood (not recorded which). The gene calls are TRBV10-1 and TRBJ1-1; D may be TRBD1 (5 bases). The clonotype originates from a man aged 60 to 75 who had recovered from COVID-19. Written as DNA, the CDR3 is TGCGCCAGCAGCCCCCGGGGCGGGGAAACAGCTTTCTTT. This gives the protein CASSPRGGETAFF.